This T cell receptor beta chain was found in a study of T cell responses to AZD1222 COVID-19 vaccine. General study points: Among those given AZD1222, only 5 to 7 were seropositive at baseline.

Comments on this clone: Its target is not known. The sample contains more than one DNA sequence encoding this CDR3.

The germline V gene encodes CDR1 SGHTA and CDR2 FQGNSA. The V gene lost 4 bases and the J gene lost 3 bases, with 7 bases spanning the gap. The CDR3 consists of 12 residues. The protocol was immunoSEQ multiplex PCR, while the TCRdb copy is restricted to in-frame clones and leaves out a portion. The data contain around 250,000 clones, over 90% of them singletons. The sample consisted of peripheral blood, taken on day 0 of AZD1222 vaccination. J is TRBJ2-7 and V is TRBV7-2; tentative D call: TRBD1 (5 bases). The TCR originated in an adult in good health. The chain's CDR3 is CASSWGSYEQYF. CDR3 bases: TGTGCCAGCAGCTGGGGCAGCTACGAGCAGTACTTC.